The rows below give T cell receptor beta chains drawn from one sample of a study of cytomegalovirus exposure and HLA in healthy donors. The repertoire was sequenced with immunoSEQ multiplex PCR; TCRdb's copy has only in-frame clones and lacks some. The repertoire holds over 150,000 clones, with over 70% as singletons. Sequencing input: PBMCs. The receptors stem from a man aged 30-40 years in good health and CMV-seronegative. CDR3s include the opening cysteine and the closing phenylalanine or tryptophan. D genes are given only for firm matches. The size of a clone is reported for some rows only, either as once, few or many, or as a class for expanded clones.

.,16,TRBJ2-7,TRBV7-9,.,TGTGCCAGCAGCTTAGCGCTGTCAGGGGCCACCTACGAGCAGTACTTC,CASSLALSGATYEQYF
.,16,TRBJ2-5,TRBV19,TRBD2,TGTGCCAGTAGTACCGGACTAGCGGGACGACAAGAGACCCAGTACTTC,CASSTGLAGRQETQYF
.,13,TRBJ2-5,TRBV7-9,.,TGTGCCAGCAGCTTAGAAGAGGGATTGGAGCAGTACTTC,CASSLEEGLEQYF
.,15,TRBJ1-4,TRBV19,.,TGTGCCAGTGGGCAGGGCCCATCAACTAATGAAAAACTGTTTTTT,CASGQGPSTNEKLFF
.,15,TRBJ2-4,TRBV6-6,.,TGTGCCAGCAGCCAGACAGCCCTAGCCAAAAACATTCAGTACTTC,CASSQTALAKNIQYF
.,13,TRBJ2-5,TRBV6-6,.,TGTGCCAGCAGTTACTTCGGGCAAGAGACCCAGTACTTC,CASSYFGQETQYF
.,15,TRBJ2-7,TRBV28,.,TGTGCCAGCAGTTCAAGTGCTAGTGGCTCCTACGAGCAGTACTTC,CASSSSASGSYEQYF
.,13,TRBJ2-7,TRBV28,.,TGTGCCAGCAGTTTTGCGAGCTCCTACGAGCAGTACTTC,CASSFASSYEQYF
.,14,TRBJ1-2,TRBV5-4,TRBD1,TGTGCCAGCAGCGAACGACAGGGGGCAGGTGGCTACACCTTC,CASSERQGAGGYTF
.,16,TRBJ2-5,TRBV7-7,TRBD2,TGTGCCAGCAGCTCCATAGCGGGGGGCGGCCAAGAGACCCAGTACTTC,CASSSIAGGGQETQYF
.,14,TRBJ2-7,TRBV14,TRBD1,TGTGCCAGCAGCCCGGGACAGGGGGGGGTCGAGCAGTACTTC,CASSPGQGGVEQYF
.,13,TRBJ2-5,TRBV5-6,.,TGTGCCAGCAGCTTGGGACAGGTTAGAGCCCAGTACTTC,CASSLGQVRAQYF
few,15,TRBJ1-2,TRBV18,.,TGTGCCAGCTCACCAGGGGCAGGTTTATTTTCTGGCTACACCTTC,CASSPGAGLFSGYTF
once,14,TRBJ2-7,TRBV14,.,TGTGCCAGCAGCCAAGGACTCGGGGGCTACGAGCAGTACTTC,CASSQGLGGYEQYF
.,13,TRBJ2-7,TRBV6-6,.,TGTGCCAGCAGTGAGACAGGTGAGGCCGAGCAGTACTTC,CASSETGEAEQYF
.,14,TRBJ2-1,TRBV5-1,.,TGCGCCAGCAGCTTGGGAGTGAGCGACAATGAGCAGTTCTTC,CASSLGVSDNEQFF